These 2 T cell receptor beta chains were sequenced from one sample in a study of blood T cells in healthy people across ages. Together with a sample-barcoded 5' primer, a J-beta primer mix was included in a second PCR lasting about 7 to 12 cycles. TCRdb fed the 5' RACE reads into MiXCR, producing one record per CDR3 protein. Counted here are approximately 880,000 distinct CDR3 sequences, around 48% occurring once; the ten biggest clones make up 13%. Sequencing was carried out using blood. These receptors were collected from a man aged 25-40 years in good health.

The chain couples TRBV5-1 to TRBJ1-1; 7 bases align to TRBD1. Germline V gene data show CDR1 as SGHRS and CDR2 as YFSETQ. J was trimmed by 0 bases and V by 3 bases; bases with no gene match: 11. The CDR3 loop spans 17 amino acids. The CDR3 DNA follows: TGCGCCAGCAGCTCGTTATGGGGGGACAGTATGAACACTGAAGCTTTCTTT. Its translation: CASSSLWGDSMNTEAFF.

The chain links TRBV6-6 to TRBJ2-7, with D perhaps given as TRBD1 or TRBD2 (6 bases each). The germline V gene encodes CDR1 MNHNY and CDR2 SVGAGI (reference sequence). This CDR3 has 16 amino acids. V was pared by 6 bases and J by 3 bases, with 21 bases between. CDR3 in amino acids: CASSPSRGADDYEQYF. CDR3 coding DNA: TGTGCCAGCAGCCCCTCGAGGGGGGCTGATGACTACGAGCAGTACTTC.